This T cell receptor (beta chain) appears in the sequencing data of a study of blood T cell repertoires in COVID-19. The CDR3 is made up of 13 amino acids. Germline lookup yields CDR1 LGHDT and CDR2 YNNKEL (reference sequence). The V and J ends lost 11 bases and 4 bases respectively, with 17 bases between them. Method: immunoSEQ multiplex PCR; TCRdb's copy keeps in-frame clones and lacks some. The table includes 50,000 to 60,000 clones, 83% detected once. Only a few counts were recorded for this clone. The sequenced sample consisted of peripheral blood. This clonotype was sampled from a man in his forties with acute or convalescent COVID-19. The rearrangement links TRBV3-1 (or the pseudogene TRBV3-2) to TRBJ2-5, with D possibly TRBD2 on 6 matching bases. CDR3 residues: CAAGRGQGETQYF. As DNA, the CDR3 is TGTGCCGCGGGGCGGGGTCAGGGAGAGACCCAGTACTTC.